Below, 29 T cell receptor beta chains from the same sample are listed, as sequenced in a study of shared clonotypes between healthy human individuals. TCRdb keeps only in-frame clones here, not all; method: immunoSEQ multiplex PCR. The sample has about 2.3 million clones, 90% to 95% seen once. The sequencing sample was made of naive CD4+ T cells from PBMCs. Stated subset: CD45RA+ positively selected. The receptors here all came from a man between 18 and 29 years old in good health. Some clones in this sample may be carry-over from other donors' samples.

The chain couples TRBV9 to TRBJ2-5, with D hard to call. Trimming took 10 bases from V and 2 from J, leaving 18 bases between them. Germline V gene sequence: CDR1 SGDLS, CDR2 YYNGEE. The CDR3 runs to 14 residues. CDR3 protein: CARSRTIEQETQYF. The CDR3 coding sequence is TGTGCCCGTTCTCGAACAATTGAGCAAGAGACCCAGTACTTC.

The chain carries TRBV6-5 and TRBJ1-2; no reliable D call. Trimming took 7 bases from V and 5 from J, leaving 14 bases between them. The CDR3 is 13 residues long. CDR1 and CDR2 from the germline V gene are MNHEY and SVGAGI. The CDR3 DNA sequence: TGTGCCAGCAAAGGGTTCAACCTTTATGGCTACACCTTC. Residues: CASKGFNLYGYTF.

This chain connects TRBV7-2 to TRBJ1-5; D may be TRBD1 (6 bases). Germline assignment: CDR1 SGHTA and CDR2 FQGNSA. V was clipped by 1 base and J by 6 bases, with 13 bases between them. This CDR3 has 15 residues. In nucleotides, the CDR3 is TGTGCCAGCAGCTTAGTAGTGCGGGGGCTTCAGCCCCAGCATTTT. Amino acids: CASSLVVRGLQPQHF.

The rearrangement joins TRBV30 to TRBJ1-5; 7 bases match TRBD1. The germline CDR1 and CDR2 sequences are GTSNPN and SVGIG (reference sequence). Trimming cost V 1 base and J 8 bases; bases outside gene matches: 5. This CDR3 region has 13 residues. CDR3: CAWSGQGGEPQHF. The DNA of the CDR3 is TGTGCCTGGAGTGGACAGGGCGGTGAGCCCCAGCATTTT. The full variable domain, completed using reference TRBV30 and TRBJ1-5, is SQTIHQWPATLVQPVGSPLSLECTVEGTSNPNLYWYRQAAGRGLQLLFYSVGIGQISSEVPQNLSASRPQDRQFILSSKKLLLSDSGFYLCAWSGQGGEPQHFGDGTRLSIL.

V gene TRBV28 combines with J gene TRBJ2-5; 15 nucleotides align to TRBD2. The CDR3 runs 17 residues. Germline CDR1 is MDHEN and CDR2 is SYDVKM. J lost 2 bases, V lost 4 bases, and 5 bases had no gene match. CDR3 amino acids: CASSSGLAGGGQETQYF. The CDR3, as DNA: TGTGCCAGCAGTTCGGGACTAGCGGGAGGAGGGCAAGAGACCCAGTACTTC.

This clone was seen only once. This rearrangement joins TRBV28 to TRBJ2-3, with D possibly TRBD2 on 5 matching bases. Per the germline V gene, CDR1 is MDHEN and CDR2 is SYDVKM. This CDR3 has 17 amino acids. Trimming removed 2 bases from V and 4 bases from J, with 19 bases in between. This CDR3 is CASSLPLTSSGADTQYF. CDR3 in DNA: TGTGCCAGCAGTTTACCACTCACTAGTAGTGGTGCAGATACGCAGTATTTT.

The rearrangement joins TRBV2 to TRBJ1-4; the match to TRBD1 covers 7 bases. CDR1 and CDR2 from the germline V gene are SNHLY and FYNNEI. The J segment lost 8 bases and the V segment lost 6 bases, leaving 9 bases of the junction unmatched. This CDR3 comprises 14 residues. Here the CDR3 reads CASSPTGLGEKLFF. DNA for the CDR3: TGTGCCAGCAGCCCGACAGGGTTGGGAGAAAAACTGTTTTTT.

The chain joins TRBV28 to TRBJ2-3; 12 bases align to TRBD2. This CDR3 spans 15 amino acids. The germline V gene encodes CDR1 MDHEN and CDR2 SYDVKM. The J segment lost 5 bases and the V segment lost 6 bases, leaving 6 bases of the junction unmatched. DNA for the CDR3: TGTGCCAGCAGCCGGTCTAGCGGGAGGGGAGATACGCAGTATTTT. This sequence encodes CASSRSSGRGDTQYF.

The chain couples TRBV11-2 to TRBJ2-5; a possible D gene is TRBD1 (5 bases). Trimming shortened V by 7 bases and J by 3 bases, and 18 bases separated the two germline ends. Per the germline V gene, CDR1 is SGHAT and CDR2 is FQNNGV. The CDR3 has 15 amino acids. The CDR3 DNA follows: TGTGCCAGCACCAAAGACTGGGGCCCGAAAGAGACCCAGTACTTC. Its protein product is CASTKDWGPKETQYF.

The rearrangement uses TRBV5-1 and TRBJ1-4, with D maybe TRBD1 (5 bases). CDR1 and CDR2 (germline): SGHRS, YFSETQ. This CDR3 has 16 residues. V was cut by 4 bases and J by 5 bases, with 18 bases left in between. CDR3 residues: CASSRGLQGPNEKLFF. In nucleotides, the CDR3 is TGCGCCAGCAGCCGGGGTCTCCAGGGACCAAATGAAAAACTGTTTTTT.

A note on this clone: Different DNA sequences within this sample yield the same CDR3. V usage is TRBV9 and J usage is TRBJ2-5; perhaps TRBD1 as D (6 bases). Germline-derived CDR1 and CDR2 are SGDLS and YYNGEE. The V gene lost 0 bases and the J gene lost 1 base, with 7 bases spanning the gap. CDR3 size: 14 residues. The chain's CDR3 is CASSVGTAQETQYF. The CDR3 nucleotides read TGTGCCAGCAGCGTAGGGACAGCCCAAGAGACCCAGTACTTC.

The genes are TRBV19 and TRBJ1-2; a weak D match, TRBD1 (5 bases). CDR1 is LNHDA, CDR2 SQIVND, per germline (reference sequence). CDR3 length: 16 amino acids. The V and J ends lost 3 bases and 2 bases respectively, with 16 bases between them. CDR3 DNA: TGTGCCAGTAGTATGGGGGGAGGGAGCGTCAACTATGGCTACACCTTC. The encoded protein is CASSMGGGSVNYGYTF.

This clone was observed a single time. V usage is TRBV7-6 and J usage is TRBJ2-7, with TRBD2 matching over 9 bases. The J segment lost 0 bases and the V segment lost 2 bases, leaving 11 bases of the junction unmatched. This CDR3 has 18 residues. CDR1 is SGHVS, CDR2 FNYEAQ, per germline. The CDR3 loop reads CASSLSAAGGGASYEQYF. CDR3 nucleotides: TGTGCCAGCAGCTTAAGTGCAGCGGGAGGAGGGGCCTCCTACGAGCAGTACTTC. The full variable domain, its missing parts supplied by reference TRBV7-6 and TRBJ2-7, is GAGVSQSPRYKVTKRGQDVALRCDPISGHVSLYWYRQALGQGPEFLTYFNYEAQQDKSGLPNDRFSAERPEGSISTLTIQRTEQRDSAMYRCASSLSAAGGGASYEQYFGPGTRLTVT.

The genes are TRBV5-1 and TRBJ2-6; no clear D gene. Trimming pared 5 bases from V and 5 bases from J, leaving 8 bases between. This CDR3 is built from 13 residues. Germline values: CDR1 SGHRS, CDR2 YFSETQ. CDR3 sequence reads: CASRRGRANVLTF. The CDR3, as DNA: TGCGCCAGCAGAAGAGGAAGGGCCAACGTCCTGACTTTC.

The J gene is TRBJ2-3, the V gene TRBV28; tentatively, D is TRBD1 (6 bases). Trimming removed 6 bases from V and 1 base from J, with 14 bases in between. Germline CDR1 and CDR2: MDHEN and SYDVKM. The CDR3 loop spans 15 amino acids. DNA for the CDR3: TGTGCCAGCAGACCTCAGGGGACCCGCACAGATACGCAGTATTTT. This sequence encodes CASRPQGTRTDTQYF.

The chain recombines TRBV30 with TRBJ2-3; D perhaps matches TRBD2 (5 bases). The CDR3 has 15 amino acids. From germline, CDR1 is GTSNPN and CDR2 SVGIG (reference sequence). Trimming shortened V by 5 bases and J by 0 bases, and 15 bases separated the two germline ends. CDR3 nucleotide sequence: TGTGCCTGGCAGCCGGGAATTTCTAGCACAGATACGCAGTATTTT. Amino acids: CAWQPGISSTDTQYF.

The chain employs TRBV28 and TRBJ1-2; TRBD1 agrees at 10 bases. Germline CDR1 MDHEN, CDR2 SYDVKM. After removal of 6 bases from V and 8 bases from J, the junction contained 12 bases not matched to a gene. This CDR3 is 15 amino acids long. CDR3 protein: CASRGPGQGFGGYTF. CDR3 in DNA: TGTGCCAGCAGGGGGCCGGGACAGGGGTTTGGAGGCTACACCTTC.

DNA for the CDR3: TGTGCCAGCAGTATTCCTCCAGGAAACTATGGCTACACCTTC. Protein sequence: CASSIPPGNYGYTF. The V gene is TRBV28, the J gene TRBJ1-2; D ambiguous. This CDR3 is built from 14 residues. V lost 5 bases and J 2 bases, leaving 12 bases between the germline ends. The V gene's germline CDR1 is MDHEN and CDR2 SYDVKM.

CDR3 bases: TGCGCCAGCAGCCAACACCCTAACGGTCGGACAGGGTCGAATGAGCAGTTCTTC. Protein sequence: CASSQHPNGRTGSNEQFF. The chain carries TRBV4-3 and TRBJ2-1, with 8 bases that match TRBD1. V gave up 2 bases and J gave up 7 bases; unmatched junction bases: 16. Germline values: CDR1 LGHNA, CDR2 YSLEER. This CDR3 contains 18 residues.

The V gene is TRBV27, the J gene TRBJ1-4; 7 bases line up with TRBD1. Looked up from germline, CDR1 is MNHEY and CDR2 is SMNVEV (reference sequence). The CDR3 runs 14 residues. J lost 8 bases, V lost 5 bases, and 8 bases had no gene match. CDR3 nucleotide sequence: TGTGCCAGCAGTCCCAGGGGGTTCGGAGAAAAACTGTTTTTT. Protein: CASSPRGFGEKLFF.

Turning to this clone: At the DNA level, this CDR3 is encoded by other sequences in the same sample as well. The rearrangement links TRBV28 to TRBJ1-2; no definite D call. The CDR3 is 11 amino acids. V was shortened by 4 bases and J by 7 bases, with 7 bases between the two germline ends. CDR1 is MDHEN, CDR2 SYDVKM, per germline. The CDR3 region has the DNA TGTGCCAGCAGTTATCGAGGTGGCTACACCTTC. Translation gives CASSYRGGYTF.

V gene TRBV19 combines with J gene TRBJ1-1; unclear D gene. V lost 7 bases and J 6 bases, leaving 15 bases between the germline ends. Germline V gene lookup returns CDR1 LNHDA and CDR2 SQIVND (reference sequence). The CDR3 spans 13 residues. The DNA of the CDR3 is TGTGCCAGTAATTTTGGCCGCCGGGCTGAAGCTTTCTTT. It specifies CASNFGRRAEAFF.

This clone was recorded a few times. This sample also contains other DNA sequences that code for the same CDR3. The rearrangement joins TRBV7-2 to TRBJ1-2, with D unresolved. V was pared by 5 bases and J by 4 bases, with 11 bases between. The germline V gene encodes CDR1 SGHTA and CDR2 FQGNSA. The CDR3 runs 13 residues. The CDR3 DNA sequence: TGTGCCAGCAGCCCGGACCGAGTCTATGGCTACACCTTC. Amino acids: CASSPDRVYGYTF.

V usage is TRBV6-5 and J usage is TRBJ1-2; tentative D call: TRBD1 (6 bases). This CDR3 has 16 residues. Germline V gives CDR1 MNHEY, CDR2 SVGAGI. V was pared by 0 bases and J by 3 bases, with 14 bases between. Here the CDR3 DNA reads TGTGCCAGCAGTTACTCGATCACGGGGGCTTACTATGGCTACACCTTC. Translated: CASSYSITGAYYGYTF.

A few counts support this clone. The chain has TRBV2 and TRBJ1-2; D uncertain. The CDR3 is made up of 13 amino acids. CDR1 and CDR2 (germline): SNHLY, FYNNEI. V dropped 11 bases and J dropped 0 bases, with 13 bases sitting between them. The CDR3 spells CAGGGRTNYGYTF. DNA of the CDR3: TGTGCCGGAGGAGGCAGAACTAACTATGGCTACACCTTC.

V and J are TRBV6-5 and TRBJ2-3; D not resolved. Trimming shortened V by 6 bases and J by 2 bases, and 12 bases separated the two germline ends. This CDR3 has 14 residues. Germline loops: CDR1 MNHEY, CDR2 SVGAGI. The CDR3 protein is CASSSGQTTDTQYF. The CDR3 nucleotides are TGTGCCAGCAGCTCGGGTCAGACCACAGATACGCAGTATTTT.

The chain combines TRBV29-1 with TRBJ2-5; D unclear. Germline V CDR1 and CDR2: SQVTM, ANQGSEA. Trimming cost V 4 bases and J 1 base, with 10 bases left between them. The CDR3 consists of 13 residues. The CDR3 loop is CSVARRSQETQYF. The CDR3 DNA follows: TGCAGCGTTGCGCGAAGATCCCAAGAGACCCAGTACTTC.

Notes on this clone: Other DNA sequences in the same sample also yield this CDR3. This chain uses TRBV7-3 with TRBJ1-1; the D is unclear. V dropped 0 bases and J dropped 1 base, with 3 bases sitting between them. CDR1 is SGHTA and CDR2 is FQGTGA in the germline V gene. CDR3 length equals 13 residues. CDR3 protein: CASSLTQNTEAFF. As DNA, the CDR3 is TGTGCCAGCAGCTTAACGCAGAACACTGAAGCTTTCTTT.

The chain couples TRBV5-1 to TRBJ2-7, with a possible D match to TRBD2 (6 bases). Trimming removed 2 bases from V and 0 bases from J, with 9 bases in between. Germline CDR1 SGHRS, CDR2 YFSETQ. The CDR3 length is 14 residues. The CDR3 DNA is TGCGCCAGCAGCTTTGGCGGGGTCTCCTACGAGCAGTACTTC. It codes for CASSFGGVSYEQYF.